Sequencing of this T cell receptor (beta chain) was carried out in a study of blood T cell repertoires in COVID-19. This CDR3 has 15 amino acids. The germline V gene has CDR1 LGHNA and CDR2 YSLEER. V was shortened by 5 bases and J by 0 bases, with 11 bases between the two germline ends. The table came from immunoSEQ multiplex PCR; TCRdb's copy has only in-frame clones and leaves some out. In the table there are 220,000 or so clones, approximately 85% of which are singletons. This clone appeared once. V gene TRBV4-3 combines with J gene TRBJ1-5; TRBD1 is a possible D gene (6 bases). The sample consisted of PBMCs or T cells enriched from blood (not recorded which). The origin of this receptor is a woman aged 45-60 years who had recovered from COVID-19. The CDR3 region is CASSFDRNSNQPQHF. The DNA of the CDR3 is TGCGCCAGCAGCTTTGACAGGAATAGCAATCAGCCCCAGCATTTT.